This TCR beta chain was documented in a study of T cells in Graves' hyperthyroidism and ophthalmopathy. General observations from the study: Model output signaled ophthalmopathy a median about seven months ahead of onset.

Ten or more counts support this clonotype. Its specificity is unknown. Looked up from germline, CDR1 is SGHRS and CDR2 is YFSETQ. The CDR3 contains 15 residues. V lost 1 base, J lost 0 bases, and 8 bases lay in between. Template material for amplifying TCR beta CDR3 regions consisted of RNA transcripts. First-round RT-PCR with HTBI primers amplified the TCR CDR3 region. TCRdb re-derived calls from the multiplex PCR reads in MiXCR, one entry per CDR3 protein. The data contain some 360,000 distinct CDR3 sequences, 11% to 15% of them singletons. Sequenced material: blood. The receptor was derived from a woman aged 55-69 years with Graves' hyperthyroidism. J is TRBJ2-1 and V is TRBV5-1, with D tentatively TRBD2 (5 bases). CDR3 amino acids: CASSLSGLSYNEQFF. DNA for the CDR3: TGCGCCAGCAGCTTGAGCGGCCTCTCCTACAATGAGCAGTTCTTC.